This T cell receptor (beta chain) was obtained from a study of blood T cell repertoires in COVID-19. As for the study in general: Whether acute or convalescent, the COVID-19 samples came from the United States, Italy and Spain.

Methods used by the authors: How many nucleated cells were present was estimated from reference gene primer amplification. The data were produced by immunoSEQ multiplex PCR, yet TCRdb's version contains in-frame clones alone and is incomplete. Clone size and V and J calls were adopted from that table, with D and trimming inferred from the DNA. Here the sample spans more than 75,000 clones, around 80% being singletons. The germline CDR1 and CDR2 sequences are SGHVS and FNYEAQ. This CDR3 region has 14 residues. V was shortened by 5 bases and J by 3 bases, with 14 bases between the two germline ends. The rearrangement joins TRBV7-6 to TRBJ2-7; maybe TRBD2 (5 bases). The sequence was obtained from a man aged 55 to 69 with acute or convalescent COVID-19. The sequenced sample consisted of peripheral blood. The CDR3 protein is CASSPRGNGYEQYF. DNA for the CDR3: TGTGCCAGCAGCCCGAGAGGGAATGGCTACGAGCAGTACTTC. The whole variable domain, filled in from reference TRBV7-6 and TRBJ2-7, reads GAGVSQSPRYKVTKRGQDVALRCDPISGHVSLYWYRQALGQGPEFLTYFNYEAQQDKSGLPNDRFSAERPEGSISTLTIQRTEQRDSAMYRCASSPRGNGYEQYFGPGTRLTVT.